This T cell receptor beta chain is drawn from a study of response to subunit inactivated influenza vaccine. The CDR3 loop spans 16 amino acids. After removal of 3 bases from V and 3 bases from J, the junction contained 11 bases not matched to a gene. The V gene's germline CDR1 is SGHRS and CDR2 YFSETQ. The sample holds a few counts of this clonotype. TCRdb called the RT-PCR reads again in MiXCR, with one record for every CDR3 protein. In the table there are about 780,000 distinct CDR3 sequences, around 20% of which are singletons. V gene TRBV5-1 combines with J gene TRBJ2-7; 8 bases are a match to TRBD2. The sequence came from a man aged 45 to 65 who received an inactivated influenza vaccine. The material sequenced was PBMCs from blood, taken roughly 5 days after vaccination. The CDR3 nucleotides are TGCGCCAGCAGCTCAAATGCCGGGACTAGTTTCTACGAGCAGTACTTC. Its translation is CASSSNAGTSFYEQYF.